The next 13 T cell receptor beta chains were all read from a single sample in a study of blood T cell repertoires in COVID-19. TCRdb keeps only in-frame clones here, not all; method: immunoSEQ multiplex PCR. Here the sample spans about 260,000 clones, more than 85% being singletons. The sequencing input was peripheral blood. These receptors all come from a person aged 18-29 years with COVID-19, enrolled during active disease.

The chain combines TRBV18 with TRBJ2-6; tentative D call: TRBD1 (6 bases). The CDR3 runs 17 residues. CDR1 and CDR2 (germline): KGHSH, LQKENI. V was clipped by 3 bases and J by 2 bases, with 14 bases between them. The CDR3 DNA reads TGTGCCAGCTCACCCACCACCGCAGGGGCTGGGGCCAACGTCCTGACTTTC. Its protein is CASSPTTAGAGANVLTF. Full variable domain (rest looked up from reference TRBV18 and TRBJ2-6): NAGVMQNPRHLVRRRGQEARLRCSPMKGHSHVYWYRQLPEEGLKFMVYLQKENIIDESGMPKERFSAEFPKEGPSILRIQQVVRGDSAAYFCASSPTTAGAGANVLTFGAGSRLTVL.

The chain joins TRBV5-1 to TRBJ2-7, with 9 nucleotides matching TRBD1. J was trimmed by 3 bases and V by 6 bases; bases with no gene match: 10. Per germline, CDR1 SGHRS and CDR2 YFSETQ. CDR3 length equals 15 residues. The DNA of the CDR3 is TGCGCCAGCACCCCAGGCGGGACAGGGAGCTACGAGCAGTACTTC. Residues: CASTPGGTGSYEQYF.

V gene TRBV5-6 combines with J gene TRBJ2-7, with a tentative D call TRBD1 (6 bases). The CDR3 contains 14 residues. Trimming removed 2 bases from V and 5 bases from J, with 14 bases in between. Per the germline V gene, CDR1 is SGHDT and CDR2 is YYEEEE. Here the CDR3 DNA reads TGTGCCAGCAGCTTATTTAGGGGGTCCCACGAGCAGTACTTC. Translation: CASSLFRGSHEQYF.

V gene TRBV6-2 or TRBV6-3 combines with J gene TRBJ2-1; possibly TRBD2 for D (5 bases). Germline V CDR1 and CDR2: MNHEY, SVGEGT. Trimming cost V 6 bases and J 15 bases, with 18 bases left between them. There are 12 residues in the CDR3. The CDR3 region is CASSDSREAAFF. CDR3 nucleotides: TGTGCCAGCAGCGATTCTCGGGAAGCGGCGTTCTTC.

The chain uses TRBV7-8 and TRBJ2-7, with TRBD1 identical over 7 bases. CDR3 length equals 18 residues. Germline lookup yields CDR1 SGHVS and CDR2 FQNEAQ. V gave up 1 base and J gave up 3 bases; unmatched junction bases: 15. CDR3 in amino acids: CASSLERPSDRLYYEQYF. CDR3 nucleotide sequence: TGTGCCAGCAGCTTAGAAAGGCCATCGGACAGGCTGTACTACGAGCAGTACTTC.

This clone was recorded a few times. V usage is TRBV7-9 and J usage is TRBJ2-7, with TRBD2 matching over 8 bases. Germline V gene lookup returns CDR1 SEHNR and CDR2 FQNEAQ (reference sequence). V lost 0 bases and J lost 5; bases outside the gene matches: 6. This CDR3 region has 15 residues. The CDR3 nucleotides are TGTGCCAGCAGCTTAGCGCTGGATAGCGGGGACGAGCAGTACTTC. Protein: CASSLALDSGDEQYF.

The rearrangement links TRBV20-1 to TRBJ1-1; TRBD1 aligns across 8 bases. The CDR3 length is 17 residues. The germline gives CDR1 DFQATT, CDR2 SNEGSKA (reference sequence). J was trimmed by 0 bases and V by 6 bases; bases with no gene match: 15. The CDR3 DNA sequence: TGCAGTGCGAGTAGAGCAGACAGGGGCGCTTTGAACACTGAAGCTTTCTTT. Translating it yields CSASRADRGALNTEAFF.

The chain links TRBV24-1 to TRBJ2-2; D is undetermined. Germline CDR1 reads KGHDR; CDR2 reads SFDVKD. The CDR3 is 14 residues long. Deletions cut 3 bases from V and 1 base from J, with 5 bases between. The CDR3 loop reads CATSDLGNTGELFF. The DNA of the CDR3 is TGTGCCACCAGTGATCTAGGGAACACCGGGGAGCTGTTTTTT.

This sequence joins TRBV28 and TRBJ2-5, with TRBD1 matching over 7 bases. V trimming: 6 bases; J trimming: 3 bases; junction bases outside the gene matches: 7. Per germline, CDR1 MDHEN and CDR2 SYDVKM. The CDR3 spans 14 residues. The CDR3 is CASSQGDRKETQYF. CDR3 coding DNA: TGTGCCAGCAGCCAAGGGGACAGAAAAGAGACCCAGTACTTC.

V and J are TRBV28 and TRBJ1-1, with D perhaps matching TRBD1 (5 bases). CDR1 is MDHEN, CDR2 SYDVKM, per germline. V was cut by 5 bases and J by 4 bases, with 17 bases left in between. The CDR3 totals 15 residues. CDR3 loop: CASSPTTWGGTEAFF. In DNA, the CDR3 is TGTGCCAGCAGTCCGACCACTTGGGGGGGCACTGAAGCTTTCTTT.

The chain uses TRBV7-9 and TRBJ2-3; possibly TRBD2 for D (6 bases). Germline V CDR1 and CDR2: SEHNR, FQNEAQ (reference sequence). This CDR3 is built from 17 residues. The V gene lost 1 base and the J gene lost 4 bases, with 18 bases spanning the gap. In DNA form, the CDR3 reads TGTGCCAGCAGCTTAGGCCGACTAGTTACCATTGCAGATACGCAGTATTTT. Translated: CASSLGRLVTIADTQYF.

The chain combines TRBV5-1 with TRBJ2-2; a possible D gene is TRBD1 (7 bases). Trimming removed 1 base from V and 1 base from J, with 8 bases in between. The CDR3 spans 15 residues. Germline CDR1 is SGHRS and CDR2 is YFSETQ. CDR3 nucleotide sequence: TGCGCCAGCAGCTTGCAGGGGGGGAACACCGGGGAGCTGTTTTTT. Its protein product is CASSLQGGNTGELFF.

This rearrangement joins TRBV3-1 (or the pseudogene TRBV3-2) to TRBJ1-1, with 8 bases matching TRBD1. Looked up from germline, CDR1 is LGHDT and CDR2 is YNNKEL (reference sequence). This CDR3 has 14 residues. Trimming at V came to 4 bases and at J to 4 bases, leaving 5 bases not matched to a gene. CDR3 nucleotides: TGTGCCAGCAGCCGCGGACAGGGAGTCACTGAAGCTTTCTTT. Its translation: CASSRGQGVTEAFF.